This T cell receptor beta chain was sequenced in a study of shared clonotypes between healthy human individuals (dated by TCRdb to about 2020). With respect to the entire study: Two women and a few men aged 18 to 49 years were included in the cohort. For each donor, CD4 naive and CD4 memory were each run on three plates, CD8 naive on two plates, and CD8 memory on one plate. The study deeply sequenced blood TCR repertoires of several healthy adults to estimate repertoire size and the extent of clonotype sharing between individuals. To increase sequencing depth and limit assay-specific biases, TCR repertoire library preparation and sequencing were carried out by different laboratories using diverse techniques. Each donor's leukapheresis produced roughly between roughly 0.85 and 10 billion PBMCs.

A note on this clone: Its antigen target is currently unknown. No per-base quality is available; no much larger clone lies one base away.

The paper's findings and limits, for the study overall: Only blood was sampled, and tissue TCR repertoires likely differ from those in blood. When a few donors were compared, the shared fraction of clonotypes was about 5.5% for naive CD4, approximately 3.3% for naive CD8, roughly 2.5% for memory CD4, and roughly 0.4% for memory CD8. Compared with non-shared clonotypes, clonotypes shared by all four sorted-subset donors had higher generation probabilities. Pairwise subsampling led to the expectation that sequencing depth would affect the degree of clonotype sharing among donors. Naive subsets generally had larger estimated clonotype richness than memory subsets. The genetic and exposure-history diversity represented was limited by the small number of donors. Incomplete sequencing was indicated by rarefaction of sorted-subset datasets, despite the large sequencing depth.

CD8 naive samples were CD45RO-negative cells positively selected for CCR7, giving a CD45RA+CCR7+ population that excluded TemRA cells. Healthy HIV-negative adults with no recently reported acute infections or vaccinations were included as donors. Every donor was a Caucasian adult residing in Nashville, Tennessee, USA. Blood was obtained by leukapheresis, after which PBMCs were separated by Ficoll-Histopaque density gradient centrifugation and cryopreserved in liquid nitrogen vapor phase. Analytical flow cytometry was used to check the purity and quantity of each magnetically sorted T cell population. Each sorted fraction had its genomic DNA isolated and then quantified by UV absorbance on a Nanodrop 2000c. TCR CDR3 regions were amplified from genomic DNA by multiplex PCR using the deep immunoSEQ assay. Extracted genomic DNA from each cell subset was spread evenly across all wells of several immunoSEQ 96-well plates, with each plate serving as a replicate. For sorted subsets, each replicate PCR was loaded with 150 to 250 ng genomic DNA, equivalent to about 30,000 T cell genomes. Purified libraries were measured with a Qubit 3.0 fluorometer, size-checked on a Bioanalyzer 2100, and measured again with the KAPA Library Quantification kit. Every immunoSEQ 96-well plate was sequenced on a dedicated single-read 150-cycle Illumina NextSeq 550 flow cell. On the authors' methods: The immunoSEQ output contained only junctional sequences without quality scores, so filtering could not match that applied to full-length reads. Sequences were annotated with PyIR, a Python wrapper for IgBLAST v1.9, and V/J genes and CDR3 were assigned using IMGT germline references. Reads were filtered out if the reads had weak V/J assignments (E-value above 1e-6), no CDR3, stop codons, out-of-frame junctions, or ambiguous translated residues. V3J clonotypes were defined as sequences sharing the same inferred V gene, J gene, and CDR3 amino acid sequence. Percentage overlap between repertoires was computed as shared unique clonotypes divided by the size of the smaller repertoire. Richness of each repertoire was evaluated using RTK rarefaction, the Chao1 estimator, and Recon v2.1 estimates of unobserved clonotypes. Generation probabilities were computed with OLGA for all TCRbeta clonotypes obtained by the gDNA method from several donors. TCRdb obtained this table from immuneACCESS and retained in-frame rearrangements with V and J assigned. These tables miss some clones; where compared with another copy, unresolved V genes account for less than half of the shortfall, and the remainder is unexplained. Clone size and V and J calls were adopted from that table, with D and trimming inferred from the DNA. The sample yields hundreds of thousands of clones; roughly 94% were counted once. The top ten clonotypes cover more than 20% of the sample.

The origin of this receptor is a man aged 30-40 years in good health. The sequencing sample was made of naive CD8+ T cells sorted from blood. The sample's cell subset or site label is to be understood as: CD45RA+CCR7+.

The nucleotide sequence is TGTGCCAGCAGCCAAGACAGCACAGATACGCAGTATTTT. It specifies CASSQDSTDTQYF. The chain employs TRBV7-8 and TRBJ2-3; the D gene is not confidently resolved. V sheds 5 bases and J sheds 0 bases, leaving 6 bases between their ends. According to the germline V gene, CDR1 reads SGHVS and CDR2 reads FQNEAQ. The CDR3 contains 13 residues, cysteine and phenylalanine counted. The entry retains the CDR3 DNA only, 39 bases that are in frame from base 1. Beyond the CDR3, the reference TRBV7-8 and TRBJ2-3 genes provide the residues; the full variable domain reads: GAGVSQSPRYKVAKRGQDVALRCDPISGHVSLFWYQQALGQGPEFLTYFQNEAQLDKSGLPSDRFFAERPEGSVSTLKIQRTQQEDSAVYLCASSQDSTDTQYFGPGTRLTVL.